A selection of T cell receptor beta chains follows, all from one sample in a study of siplizumab effects on memory and regulatory T cells. The table came from immunoSEQ multiplex PCR; TCRdb's copy has only in-frame clones and leaves some out. The sample holds more than 90,000 clones, roughly 94% seen once. The sequencing sample was made of non-Treg CD4+ T cells sorted from blood. Receptor source: a human donor in good health. The CDR3 runs from the conserved cysteine through the conserved F or W. A D gene is named only where the DNA matches it firmly.

d_gene	len	v_gene	j_gene	CDR3nt	CDR3aa
TRBD1	13	TRBV5-1	TRBJ2-3	TGCGCCAGCAGCGGTGAGACAGGGAATACGCAGTATTTT	CASSGETGNTQYF
TRBD1	15	TRBV23-1	TRBJ1-1	TGCGCCAGCGCCCAGACGAGGACAGGGGGCTTAGTAGCTTTCTTT	CASAQTRTGGLVAFF
NA	13	TRBV5-1	TRBJ2-1	TGCGCCAGCAGCTCACAGACATACAATGAGCAGTTCTTC	CASSSQTYNEQFF
NA	14	TRBV7-8	TRBJ2-7	TGTGCCAGCAGCTTAGGGGAGCAGGGCTACGAGCAGTACTTC	CASSLGEQGYEQYF
NA	10	TRBV28	TRBJ1-1	TGTGCCAGCGCAGACACTGAAGCTTTCTTT	CASADTEAFF
NA	10	TRBV20-1	TRBJ2-7	TGCAGTGCTAGCTCCTACGAGCAGTACTTC	CSASSYEQYF
NA	17	TRBV5-4	TRBJ2-2	TGTGCCAGCAGCTCCGCAACCGGGTCTATTAACACCGGGGAGCTGTTTTTT	CASSSATGSINTGELFF
NA	15	TRBV14	TRBJ2-2	TGTGCCAGCAGCCAAGAACGAGTACCTTTAGGGGAGCTGTTTTTT	CASSQERVPLGELFF
TRBD1	15	TRBV14	TRBJ1-2	TGTGCCAGCAGCCAAGATCTACACAGGGGGCGCATCTACACCTTC	CASSQDLHRGRIYTF
TRBD2	15	TRBV28	TRBJ2-7	TGTGCCAGCAGTTTATATACTAGCGGGGCCTACGAGCAGTACTTC	CASSLYTSGAYEQYF
NA	14	TRBV9	TRBJ2-5	TGTGCCAGCAGCGTAGGTGCTAGTAAACAGACCCAGTACTTC	CASSVGASKQTQYF
TRBD2	21	TRBV12-5	TRBJ2-1	TGTGCTAGTGGTTTGGTAACTCCGGGACTAGCGGGAGGGCACCGGGGCAATGAGCAGTTCTTC	CASGLVTPGLAGGHRGNEQFF
TRBD1	17	TRBV5-5	TRBJ2-5	TGTGCCAGCAGCTTAGGGGACAGGGGGCGGCAAAGGGAGACCCAGTACTTC	CASSLGDRGRQRETQYF